These 16 T cell receptor beta chains were sequenced from one sample in a study of T cell responses to AZD1222 COVID-19 vaccine. TCRdb's table, derived via immunoSEQ multiplex PCR, lists solely in-frame clones and lacks some. This sample has tens of thousands of clones, with 70% to 90% found just once. The material was peripheral blood, obtained 28 days after the second AZD1222 dose. The receptors here all came from an adult who received the AZD1222 COVID-19 vaccine.

This sequence joins TRBV28 and TRBJ2-5, with D maybe TRBD2 (6 bases). The CDR3 covers 15 residues. The ends were cut back, 3 bases at V and 6 bases at J, with 17 bases in the middle. Germline V CDR1 and CDR2: MDHEN, SYDVKM. CDR3 protein: CASSLAAGGAQTQYF. The CDR3 nucleotides are TGTGCCAGCAGTTTGGCAGCAGGAGGGGCCCAGACCCAGTACTTC.

This sequence joins TRBV5-4 and TRBJ2-5; 9 bases align to TRBD2. The CDR3 has 13 residues. Germline V gives CDR1 SGHNT, CDR2 YYREEE (reference sequence). The J segment lost 5 bases and the V segment lost 6 bases, leaving 5 bases of the junction unmatched. The CDR3 region is CASTISGGETQYF. CDR3 bases: TGTGCCAGCACCATAAGCGGGGGGGAGACCCAGTACTTC.

The V gene is TRBV29-1, the J gene TRBJ1-5, with D possibly being TRBD1 (6 bases). CDR1 and CDR2 from the germline V gene are SQVTM and ANQGSEA. The length of the CDR3 is 14 residues. Trimming cost V 4 bases and J 5 bases, with 15 bases left between them. CDR3 bases: TGCAGCGTTGGAGGGGGAGAGAATTATCAGCCCCAGCATTTT. Translation gives CSVGGGENYQPQHF.

This chain joins TRBV7-2 and TRBJ2-2; the D is unclear. Germline CDR1 is SGHTA and CDR2 is FQGNSA. This CDR3 is 15 amino acids long. With 5 bases removed from V and 2 bases from J, the gap between germline ends came to 12 bases. The CDR3, as DNA: TGTGCCAGCAGCCCCCGAGACTTAAACACCGGGGAGCTGTTTTTT. Translation gives CASSPRDLNTGELFF.

The chain couples TRBV11-2 to TRBJ1-2, with D uncertain. V was shortened by 2 bases and J by 8 bases, with 18 bases between the two germline ends. Germline-derived CDR1 and CDR2 are SGHAT and FQNNGV. This CDR3 is built from 15 residues. This CDR3 reads CASSLSPGKGVGYTF. The CDR3 DNA sequence: TGTGCCAGCAGCTTATCGCCGGGAAAGGGTGTGGGCTACACCTTC. The whole variable domain, remainder taken from reference TRBV11-2 and TRBJ1-2, is EAGVAQSPRYKIIEKRQSVAFWCNPISGHATLYWYQQILGQGPKLLIQFQNNGVVDDSQLPKDRFSAERLKGVDSTLKIQPAKLEDSAVYLCASSLSPGKGVGYTFGSGTRLTVV.

The V and J genes are TRBV5-4 and TRBJ2-5; D ambiguous. V was clipped by 4 bases and J by 1 base, with 8 bases between them. The CDR3 is 13 residues long. Germline V CDR1 and CDR2: SGHNT, YYREEE (reference sequence). CDR3 DNA: TGTGCCAGCAGCCTGGCCCCCCAAGAGACCCAGTACTTC. It is translated as CASSLAPQETQYF. Using reference TRBV5-4 and TRBJ2-5 for the parts outside the CDR3, the full variable domain is ETGVTQSPTHLIKTRGQQVTLRCSSQSGHNTVSWYQQALGQGPQFIFQYYREEENGRGNFPPRFSGLQFPNYSSELNVNALELDDSALYLCASSLAPQETQYFGPGTRLLVL.

This clone was seen a single time. The J gene is TRBJ1-2, the V gene TRBV18; D is unclear. Germline V CDR1 and CDR2: KGHSH, LQKENI. V was cut by 3 bases and J by 8 bases, with 16 bases left in between. This CDR3 spans 14 amino acids. CDR3 loop: CASSPGSGPEGYTF. The CDR3 DNA is TGTGCCAGCTCACCGGGTAGCGGGCCGGAAGGCTACACCTTC.

This clone showed up just once. The V call is TRBV3-1 (or the pseudogene TRBV3-2), the J call TRBJ2-7; D not certain. The CDR3 loop spans 13 amino acids. Germline lookup yields CDR1 LGHDT and CDR2 YNNKEL (reference sequence). Trimming took 0 bases from V and 4 from J, leaving 7 bases between them. The CDR3 DNA is TGTGCCAGCAGCCAAGATGGCAGATACGAGCAGTACTTC. Its translation: CASSQDGRYEQYF.

The chain carries TRBV6-5 and TRBJ1-5; 7 bases are a match to TRBD1. CDR1 is MNHEY, CDR2 SVGAGI, per germline. The CDR3 length is 14 residues. With 2 bases clipped from V and 6 bases from J, the junction kept 4 bases outside the gene matches. The CDR3 loop is CASSYVTGSQPQHF. The DNA of the CDR3 is TGTGCCAGCAGTTACGTGACAGGGAGTCAGCCCCAGCATTTT.

The V and J genes are TRBV15 and TRBJ1-2, with D possibly TRBD1 on 5 matching bases. V lost 1 base to trimming and J lost 7 bases, with 13 bases between them. Germline lookup yields CDR1 LNHNV and CDR2 YYDKDF (reference sequence). The CDR3 spans 14 residues. The CDR3, as DNA: TGTGCCACCAGCAGAGCGCGAGGGGTAACTGGCTACACCTTC. Translating it yields CATSRARGVTGYTF.

The rearrangement joins TRBV15 to TRBJ2-3, with TRBD2 as a possible D gene (6 bases). Germline V gene sequence: CDR1 LNHNV, CDR2 YYDKDF (reference sequence). Trimming shortened V by 1 base and J by 2 bases, and 13 bases separated the two germline ends. This CDR3 comprises 16 residues. The chain's CDR3 is CATSRGVASVTDTQYF. The DNA of the CDR3 is TGTGCCACCAGCAGAGGAGTTGCTAGCGTCACAGATACGCAGTATTTT.

This chain joins TRBV2 and TRBJ2-7; TRBD1 might be the D (6 bases). Looked up from germline, CDR1 is SNHLY and CDR2 is FYNNEI. With 6 bases removed from V and 3 bases from J, the gap between germline ends came to 6 bases. There are 11 residues in the CDR3. CDR3 bases: TGTGCCAGCAGAGGGGGCTACGAGCAGTACTTC. Translating it yields CASRGGYEQYF. The full variable domain, completed using reference TRBV2 and TRBJ2-7, is EPEVTQTPSHQVTQMGQEVILRCVPISNHLYFYWYRQILGQKVEFLVSFYNNEISEKSEIFDDQFSVERPDGSNFTLKIRSTKLEDSAMYFCASRGGYEQYFGPGTRLTVT.

This chain connects TRBV11-2 to TRBJ2-3; D is undetermined. Germline V gives CDR1 SGHAT, CDR2 FQNNGV. V was pared by 8 bases and J by 0 bases, with 15 bases between. The CDR3 sequence is 15 residues long. CDR3 protein: CASASVASSTDTQYF. Here the CDR3 DNA reads TGTGCCAGCGCCTCTGTGGCATCTAGCACAGATACGCAGTATTTT.

This clone was observed once. The V gene is TRBV5-4, the J gene TRBJ2-1, with D hard to call. Trimming shortened V by 0 bases and J by 9 bases, and 10 bases separated the two germline ends. CDR1 is SGHNT, CDR2 YYREEE, per germline (reference sequence). There are 13 residues in the CDR3. The CDR3 bases are TGTGCCAGCAGCTTGGAACTGAGTCGTGAGCAGTTCTTC. Its translation: CASSLELSREQFF.

The chain joins TRBV2 to TRBJ1-1; the match to TRBD1 covers 8 bases. Germline V gives CDR1 SNHLY, CDR2 FYNNEI. This CDR3 is built from 14 residues. V dropped 11 bases and J dropped 6; count of bases not matched to a gene: 14. Here the CDR3 reads CAGSYGQGVPEAFF. CDR3 nucleotides: TGTGCCGGTTCCTATGGACAGGGAGTACCTGAAGCTTTCTTT. Based on the CDR3 plus reference TRBV2 and TRBJ1-1, the full variable domain is EPEVTQTPSHQVTQMGQEVILRCVPISNHLYFYWYRQILGQKVEFLVSFYNNEISEKSEIFDDQFSVERPDGSNFTLKIRSTKLEDSAMYFCAGSYGQGVPEAFFGQGTRLTVV.

The chain joins TRBV12-3 or TRBV12-4 to TRBJ2-7; no definite D call. This CDR3 is 10 amino acids long. The V gene lost 5 bases and the J gene lost 2 bases, with 1 base spanning the gap. The DNA of the CDR3 is TGTGCCAGCAGTACCTACGAGCAGTACTTC. Encoded protein: CASSTYEQYF.